Sequencing of this T cell receptor (beta chain) was carried out in a study of technical replicates of blood from a handful of donors. The V end was cut by 5 bases, the J end by 4 bases, with 17 bases between. CDR1 GTSNPN and CDR2 SVGIG come from the germline V gene (reference sequence). The CDR3 has 15 residues. Profiling relied on immunoSEQ multiplex PCR, and the TCRdb table lists in-frame clones only, not all of them. The data show 50,000 or so clones, with 80% to 95% seen just once and around 3.9% held by the top ten. The receptor's source is a human donor in good health. Some clones in this sample may be carry-over from other donors' samples. The V call is TRBV30, the J call TRBJ1-4; possible D gene TRBD1, 5 bases. The source material was PBMCs. CDR3 sequence: CAWAPPGLLNEKLFF. CDR3 bases: TGTGCCTGGGCCCCACCGGGACTCCTTAATGAAAAACTGTTTTTT.